The entry that follows covers one TCR beta chain sequence. Its antigen is currently unknown. The data were taken from a study of OX40 agonist ivuxolimab in advanced cancers. Data came from immunoSEQ multiplex PCR; TCRdb stores just in-frame clones and leaves some out. The sample yields 85,000 to 100,000 clones, 90% to 95% seen once. Findings and limits, study-wide: With doses of 0.1-3.0 mg/kg, partial responders showed among the lowest clonal expansion. Antigen specificity remained undetermined for the expanded peripheral T cells.

Germline lookup yields CDR1 KGHSH and CDR2 LQKENI. V gave up 3 bases and J gave up 10 bases, with 19 bases separating them. This CDR3 is 15 amino acids long. Patients were excluded for autoimmune disease history or systemic immunosuppression. Samples were taken at baseline and on day 1 of cycles 4 and 7. The chain uses TRBV18 and TRBJ2-1; D unresolved. This sample comprised CD4+ or CD8+ T cells sorted from blood, obtained in a trial of the OX40 agonist ivuxolimab. The sequence was obtained from an adult with an advanced solid tumor such as melanoma, head and neck, liver or kidney cancer. DNA for the CDR3: TGTGCCAGCTCACCCCCCCCGATAGGTGTTCCCGAGCAGTTCTTC. Its protein is CASSPPPIGVPEQFF.